Each of the 9 T cell receptor beta chains below was sequenced from the same sample in a study of cytomegalovirus exposure and HLA in healthy donors. TCRdb's copy holds only in-frame clones and misses some; the assay was immunoSEQ multiplex PCR. The sample has 150,000 to 200,000 clones; about 84% are singletons. The specimen sequenced was PBMCs. The receptors originated from a woman younger than 30 in good health and CMV-seronegative.

V usage is TRBV30 and J usage is TRBJ1-3; D uncertain. The CDR3 contains 15 residues. V lost 1 base, J lost 0 bases, and 10 bases lay in between. CDR1 is GTSNPN and CDR2 is SVGIG in the germline V gene (reference sequence). DNA for the CDR3: TGTGCCTGGAGTGATAGCGTGAGCTCTGGAAACACCATATATTTT. Its translation is CAWSDSVSSGNTIYF.

The chain employs TRBV12-5 and TRBJ2-1, with TRBD1 matching 10 bases. The CDR3 length is 15 residues. In germline, CDR1 is LGHNT, CDR2 FRNRAP. J gave up 3 bases and V 6 bases, and 5 bases lay outside the gene matches. CDR3 protein: CASGPGTGDYNEQFF. CDR3 nucleotide sequence: TGTGCTAGTGGCCCCGGGACAGGGGACTACAATGAGCAGTTCTTC.

The CDR3 nucleotides read TGTGCCAGCAGCCAACTGACTAGCGGGGTTCACGGGGAGCTGTTTTTT. It translates to CASSQLTSGVHGELFF. V usage is TRBV4-2 and J usage is TRBJ2-2; 11 bases align to TRBD2. Germline CDR1 reads LGHNA; CDR2 reads YNFKEQ. This CDR3 comprises 16 residues. Trimming cost V 2 bases and J 7 bases; bases outside gene matches: 6.

The chain has TRBV7-2 and TRBJ2-7; perhaps TRBD2 as D (6 bases). Trimming cost V 8 bases and J 4 bases, with 15 bases left between them. The CDR3 length is 13 residues. Looked up from germline, CDR1 is SGHTA and CDR2 is FQGNSA. The CDR3 coding sequence is TGTGCCAGCCGGGAGATCCGATCGTACGAGCAGTACTTC. Translating gives CASREIRSYEQYF.

The chain recombines TRBV9 with TRBJ2-6; 11 nucleotides align to TRBD2. Per germline, CDR1 SGDLS and CDR2 YYNGEE. Losses at the gene ends were 3 bases for V and 0 bases for J; bases not matched to a gene: 5. This CDR3 has 18 residues. The CDR3 DNA sequence: TGTGCCAGCAGCGCTTCTAGCGGGGGGTTCTCTGGGGCCAACGTCCTGACTTTC. Its protein product is CASSASSGGFSGANVLTF.

This CDR3 is CASSRWQGIDYGYTF. In DNA, the CDR3 is TGTGCCAGTAGTCGTTGGCAGGGAATAGACTATGGCTACACCTTC. This sequence joins TRBV19 and TRBJ1-2; weak D call: TRBD1 (5 bases). V lost 5 bases and J lost 3, with 16 bases in between. Looked up from germline, CDR1 is LNHDA and CDR2 is SQIVND (reference sequence). The CDR3 contains 15 residues.

The gene calls are TRBV28 and TRBJ2-3, with 8 bases matching TRBD2. V trimming: 3 bases; J trimming: 4 bases; junction bases outside the gene matches: 12. The CDR3 consists of 17 residues. Germline loops: CDR1 MDHEN, CDR2 SYDVKM. The CDR3: CASSFRLSGSRSDTQYF. For the CDR3, the DNA is TGTGCCAGCAGTTTCCGGTTGAGCGGGAGTAGGTCAGATACGCAGTATTTT.

There are a few counts of this clone. The rearrangement joins TRBV19 to TRBJ1-2, with D unresolved. The V end was cut by 5 bases, the J end by 3 bases, with 19 bases between. Germline V gives CDR1 LNHDA, CDR2 SQIVND (reference sequence). There are 16 residues in the CDR3. CDR3 sequence: CASSPNPAGMDYGYTF. CDR3 coding DNA: TGTGCCAGTAGTCCCAACCCCGCAGGTATGGACTATGGCTACACCTTC.

This chain uses TRBV11-1 with TRBJ2-1; 7 positions match TRBD1. The V and J ends lost 5 bases and 5 bases, in that order; junction bases with no gene match: 6. Germline lookup yields CDR1 SGHAT and CDR2 FQDESV (reference sequence). The CDR3 length is 14 residues. The CDR3 DNA reads as TGTGCCAGCAGCGTACAGGGGTGGGACAATGAGCAGTTCTTC. It translates to CASSVQGWDNEQFF. The whole variable domain, filled in from reference TRBV11-1 and TRBJ2-1, reads EAEVAQSPRYKITEKSQAVAFWCDPISGHATLYWYRQILGQGPELLVQFQDESVVDDSQLPKDRFSAERLKGVDSTLKIQPAELGDSAMYLCASSVQGWDNEQFFGPGTRLTVL.